This passage covers 31 T cell receptor beta chains from one sample sequenced in a study of graft-versus-host responses after intestinal transplantation. Processing released intraepithelial and lamina propria lymphocytes from the graft tissue. The assay was immunoSEQ multiplex PCR, and TCRdb's table has in-frame clones only and misses some. The sample yields roughly 15,000 clones, under 85% seen once. The material sequenced was ileum tissue, taken approximately 450 days after intestinal transplant. The source of these receptors is a human patient who received an intestinal transplant, so some T cells may come from the graft donor.

This clone was counted a few times. V is TRBV5-8 and J is TRBJ2-7; 7 bases are a match to TRBD1. Germline V CDR1 and CDR2: SGHTS, YDEGEE. CDR3 length: 12 residues. Trimming cost V 1 base and J 6 bases; bases outside gene matches: 1. The CDR3 DNA follows: TGTGCCAGCAGCTTGAGGGGGCGCGAGCAGTACTTC. Amino acid sequence: CASSLRGREQYF.

This clone appeared a few times. V gene TRBV11-2 combines with J gene TRBJ2-7; 7 bases align to TRBD2. The V gene's germline CDR1 is SGHAT and CDR2 FQNNGV. The CDR3 spans 12 residues. V lost 5 bases, J lost 5 bases, and 3 bases stayed unmatched. The CDR3, as DNA: TGTGCCAGCAGCCGGGAGGCCCACGAGCAGTACTTC. Amino acid sequence: CASSREAHEQYF.

A single count supports this clone. This chain joins TRBV6-1 and TRBJ1-6; D may be TRBD1 (6 bases). Germline CDR1 is MNHNS and CDR2 is SASEGT. V shed 7 bases and J shed 18 bases, with 22 bases lying between them. The CDR3 loop spans 13 amino acids. The CDR3 DNA sequence: TGTGCCAGCACACAGGGCCCCATCTTCACCCCCCACTTT. Protein product: CASTQGPIFTPHF.

This chain joins TRBV14 and TRBJ2-2; weak D call: TRBD1 (5 bases). Deletions cut 4 bases from V and 2 bases from J, with 5 bases between. From germline, CDR1 is SGHDN and CDR2 FVKESK. The CDR3 consists of 13 residues. CDR3 DNA: TGTGCCAGCAGCCGGACAAACACCGGGGAGCTGTTTTTT. Translating gives CASSRTNTGELFF.

J is TRBJ2-1 and V is TRBV4-3; 9 positions match TRBD2. The CDR3 is 16 amino acids. Trimming removed 4 bases from V and 7 bases from J; junction bases left unmatched: 11. Germline lookup yields CDR1 LGHNA and CDR2 YSLEER. The CDR3 loop is CASSPSGLAPTNEQFF. CDR3 sequence (DNA): TGCGCCAGCAGCCCGTCTGGACTAGCGCCGACTAATGAGCAGTTCTTC.

The J gene is TRBJ1-2, the V gene TRBV11-2; 9 positions match TRBD1. The CDR3 covers 12 residues. Germline loops: CDR1 SGHAT, CDR2 FQNNGV. After removal of 3 bases from V and 7 bases from J, the junction contained 0 bases not matched to a gene. The CDR3: CASSLGQGGYTF. CDR3 in DNA: TGTGCCAGCAGCTTGGGACAGGGTGGCTACACCTTC.

This clone came up once. V and J are TRBV13 and TRBJ2-4; D tentatively reads TRBD1 or TRBD2 (5 bases each). V was trimmed by 4 bases and J by 1 base, leaving 20 bases between them. Looked up from germline, CDR1 is PRHDT and CDR2 is FYEKMQ (reference sequence). The CDR3 has 18 residues. The CDR3 coding sequence is TGTGCCAGCAGCTCTGACCATGGGGGAATCGTCGCCAAAAACATTCAGTACTTC. Protein: CASSSDHGGIVAKNIQYF.

This clone showed up just once. The rearrangement links TRBV6-5 to TRBJ2-5; 11 nucleotides line up with TRBD1. The CDR3 runs to 14 residues. The germline CDR1 and CDR2 sequences are MNHEY and SVGAGI. J was trimmed by 7 bases and V by 3 bases; bases with no gene match: 4. The CDR3 is CASSYFGQGATQYF. The CDR3 nucleotides are TGTGCCAGCAGTTATTTTGGACAGGGGGCGACCCAGTACTTC.

The gene calls are TRBV25-1 and TRBJ2-7, with D possibly being TRBD2 (5 bases). The CDR3 has 12 residues. CDR1 and CDR2 (germline): MGHDK, SYGVNS. V lost 3 bases and J lost 11, with 14 bases in between. CDR3 bases: TGTGCCAGCAGTGATCTTCGCCGGGGAAAGTACTTC. It codes for CASSDLRRGKYF.

CDR3 DNA sequence: TGTGCCAGTAGTATGGGGGACTACAGGATGAGTAACTATGGCTACACCTTC. This translates into CASSMGDYRMSNYGYTF. The V call is TRBV19, the J call TRBJ1-2, with D tentatively TRBD1 (5 bases). Germline CDR1 and CDR2: LNHDA and SQIVND (reference sequence). The CDR3 is 17 amino acids. V was pared by 3 bases and J by 1 base, with 18 bases between. The complete variable domain, with remaining parts taken from reference TRBV19 and TRBJ1-2, reads DGGITQSPKYLFRKEGQNVTLSCEQNLNHDAMYWYRQDPGQGLRLIYYSQIVNDFQKGDIAEGYSVSREKKESFPLTVTSAQKNPTAFYLCASSMGDYRMSNYGYTFGSGTRLTVV.

V is TRBV28 and J is TRBJ2-1, with TRBD2 matching 8 bases. There are 16 residues in the CDR3. CDR1 and CDR2 (germline): MDHEN, SYDVKM. V lost 2 bases, J lost 7 bases, and 10 bases stayed unmatched. In nucleotides, the CDR3 is TGTGCCAGCAGTTTAAGGCTAGCGGGCGGGTCAAATGAGCAGTTCTTC. This sequence encodes CASSLRLAGGSNEQFF.

The chain links TRBV9 to TRBJ2-1; 15 bases are shared with TRBD2. The germline V gene encodes CDR1 SGDLS and CDR2 YYNGEE. CDR3 length equals 15 residues. V shed 4 bases and J 7 bases; nucleotides not matched to a gene: 3. The CDR3 loop is CASSPGLAGGNEQFF. DNA for the CDR3: TGTGCCAGCAGCCCGGGACTAGCGGGGGGTAATGAGCAGTTCTTC.

This sequence joins TRBV5-8 and TRBJ1-4; no definite D call. The CDR3 is 11 amino acids. CDR1 and CDR2 (germline): SGHTS, YDEGEE. For the CDR3, the DNA is TGTGCACAACATGGGGTGGAAAAACTGTTTTTT. Its protein is CAQHGVEKLFF.

The chain employs TRBV5-1 and TRBJ2-1; the D gene is possibly TRBD1 (5 bases). Looked up from germline, CDR1 is SGHRS and CDR2 is YFSETQ. Trimming pared 0 bases from V and 2 bases from J, leaving 6 bases between. The CDR3 contains 14 residues. The CDR3 region has the DNA TGCGCCAGCAGCTTGGGGGGCCCCTACAATGAGCAGTTCTTC. Translating gives CASSLGGPYNEQFF.

This chain joins TRBV30 and TRBJ2-1, with 8 bases fitting TRBD2. Germline values: CDR1 GTSNPN, CDR2 SVGIG (reference sequence). The CDR3 totals 17 residues. The J segment lost 4 bases and the V segment lost 2 bases, leaving 13 bases of the junction unmatched. The CDR3 sequence is CAWSLLGVAGLYNEQFF. The CDR3, as DNA: TGTGCCTGGAGTCTCCTCGGTGTAGCGGGGCTTTACAATGAGCAGTTCTTC.

The V gene is TRBV12-5, the J gene TRBJ1-3; tentative D call: TRBD1 (6 bases). The CDR3 is made up of 14 amino acids. The V and J ends lost 2 bases and 4 bases respectively, with 9 bases between them. CDR1 LGHNT and CDR2 FRNRAP come from the germline V gene. The CDR3 loop is CASGLSGAGNTIYF. CDR3 sequence (DNA): TGTGCTAGTGGTTTGTCAGGGGCGGGAAACACCATATATTTT.

This chain uses TRBV2 with TRBJ2-4; D could derive from TRBD1 or TRBD2 (5 bases each). Germline loops: CDR1 SNHLY, CDR2 FYNNEI. Trimming shortened V by 8 bases and J by 9 bases, and 11 bases separated the two germline ends. The CDR3 is made up of 11 amino acids. CDR3 nucleotide sequence: TGTGCCAGCGGGGGTTTAGGCATTCAGTACTTC. It translates to CASGGLGIQYF.

The chain is built from TRBV6-6 and TRBJ1-1, with 9 positions matching TRBD1. The J segment lost 11 bases and the V segment lost 6 bases, leaving 4 bases of the junction unmatched. This CDR3 region has 11 residues. The V gene's germline CDR1 is MNHNY and CDR2 SVGAGI (reference sequence). Here the CDR3 DNA reads TGTGCCAGCAGGGAGACAGGGGGGGCTTTCTTT. Translation: CASRETGGAFF.

The chain uses TRBV5-1 and TRBJ1-1; 10 bases are shared with TRBD1. V lost 4 bases and J lost 8; bases outside the gene matches: 11. Germline CDR1 reads SGHRS; CDR2 reads YFSETQ. The CDR3 sequence is 15 residues long. The CDR3 spells CASSVFVTGGDEAFF. Here the CDR3 DNA reads TGCGCCAGCAGCGTGTTTGTGACAGGGGGCGACGAAGCTTTCTTT.

The chain's CDR3 is CASSSKDSITSGNTIYF. The CDR3 nucleotides are TGTGCCAGCAGCTCAAAGGACAGTATCACCTCTGGAAACACCATATATTTT. This chain connects TRBV4-2 to TRBJ1-3; D perhaps matches TRBD1 (6 bases). This CDR3 has 17 residues. V was pared by 5 bases and J by 0 bases, with 17 bases between. Germline CDR1 is LGHNA and CDR2 is YNFKEQ.

The J gene is TRBJ2-3, the V gene TRBV6-4; D uncertain. The CDR3 is made up of 14 amino acids. Between the trimmed V and J ends, which lost 3 bases and 4 bases, there was a span of 11 bases. Germline lookup yields CDR1 MRHNA and CDR2 SNTAGT. The CDR3 bases are TGTGCCAGCAGTGAAAGCGCCCCCGCAGATACGCAGTATTTT. Translation gives CASSESAPADTQYF.

This clone was picked up a small number of times. V is TRBV20-1 and J is TRBJ1-1; D gene unclear. Germline V gives CDR1 DFQATT, CDR2 SNEGSKA (reference sequence). V was cut by 6 bases and J by 4 bases, with 9 bases left in between. The CDR3 loop spans 11 amino acids. The CDR3 protein is CSAAPVTEAFF. CDR3 nucleotides: TGCAGTGCAGCCCCAGTCACTGAAGCTTTCTTT.

The chain recombines TRBV7-3 with TRBJ2-3, with D tentatively TRBD1 (6 bases). This CDR3 region has 13 residues. Germline V gene data show CDR1 as SGHTA and CDR2 as FQGTGA. Trimming left V 5 bases short and J 7 bases short, with 13 bases between. CDR3 protein: CASSLRQGNTQYF. The CDR3 coding sequence is TGTGCCAGCAGCCTTCGGCAGGGGAATACGCAGTATTTT.

The rearrangement uses TRBV7-9 and TRBJ1-6, with D perhaps matching TRBD1 (5 bases). This CDR3 has 13 amino acids. Germline values: CDR1 SEHNR, CDR2 FQNEAQ (reference sequence). V was pared by 10 bases and J by 10 bases, with 17 bases between. For the CDR3, the DNA is TGTGCCACCTCCCAGGGAAGCGGGTCACCCCTCCACTTT. Translation: CATSQGSGSPLHF.

This clone rates as hyperexpanded (1% or more). The V gene is TRBV12-5, the J gene TRBJ1-1; D may be TRBD1 (5 bases). Germline V gene data show CDR1 as LGHNT and CDR2 as FRNRAP. The CDR3 has 12 residues. Trimming removed 1 base at V and 10 bases at J, with 10 bases between. CDR3 DNA: TGTGCTAGTGGTTTGGGCGGGGGATTAGCTTTCTTT. Its translation: CASGLGGGLAFF. Combining the CDR3 with reference TRBV12-5 and TRBJ1-1 gives the whole variable domain DARVTQTPRHKVTEMGQEVTMRCQPILGHNTVFWYRQTMMQGLELLAYFRNRAPLDDSGMPKDRFSAEMPDATLATLKIQPSEPRDSAVYFCASGLGGGLAFFGQGTRLTVV.

The chain combines TRBV15 with TRBJ2-1, with TRBD2 as a possible D gene (6 bases). Per the germline V gene, CDR1 is LNHNV and CDR2 is YYDKDF (reference sequence). V lost 5 bases and J 4 bases, leaving 9 bases between the germline ends. The CDR3 contains 13 residues. CDR3 amino acids: CATSQTSYNEQFF. In nucleotides, the CDR3 is TGTGCCACCAGCCAGACTAGTTACAATGAGCAGTTCTTC.

The rearrangement uses TRBV2 and TRBJ2-7, with D hard to call. The CDR3 loop spans 15 amino acids. Deletions cut 7 bases from V and 0 bases from J, with 16 bases between. CDR1 and CDR2 from the germline V gene are SNHLY and FYNNEI. CDR3 coding DNA: TGTGCCAGCATTCCATTTGGTACTTCCTCCTACGAGCAGTACTTC. Translated: CASIPFGTSSYEQYF.

The V gene is TRBV5-5, the J gene TRBJ1-2; D perhaps matches TRBD1 (6 bases). Germline values: CDR1 SGHKS, CDR2 YYEKEE (reference sequence). CDR3 size: 13 residues. Trimming removed 5 bases at V and 5 bases at J, with 13 bases between. The CDR3 sequence: CASRRGIGYGYTF. For the CDR3, the DNA is TGTGCCAGCAGGAGGGGGATAGGGTATGGCTACACCTTC.

Details on this clone: Other DNA variants within this sample encode the same CDR3. The chain employs TRBV5-1 and TRBJ2-5, with 9 positions matching TRBD1. CDR3 length equals 14 residues. Germline CDR1 is SGHRS and CDR2 is YFSETQ. With 4 bases clipped from V and 5 bases from J, the junction kept 6 bases outside the gene matches. The CDR3 sequence: CASSINRGRETQYF. The CDR3 coding sequence is TGCGCCAGCAGCATAAACAGGGGGCGGGAGACCCAGTACTTC. Based on the CDR3 plus reference TRBV5-1 and TRBJ2-5, the full variable domain is KAGVTQTPRYLIKTRGQQVTLSCSPISGHRSVSWYQQTPGQGLQFLFEYFSETQRNKGNFPGRFSGRQFSNSRSEMNVSTLELGDSALYLCASSINRGRETQYFGPGTRLLVL.

This chain connects TRBV19 to TRBJ2-1, with D unclear. The CDR3 runs 13 residues. Trimming removed 3 bases at V and 6 bases at J, with 9 bases between. The germline V gene has CDR1 LNHDA and CDR2 SQIVND (reference sequence). In nucleotides, the CDR3 is TGTGCCAGTAGTATCAAGGGCGGCAATGAGCAGTTCTTC. It is translated as CASSIKGGNEQFF.

The rearrangement uses TRBV7-9 and TRBJ1-5; 8 bases map to TRBD1. V lost 1 base to trimming and J lost 0 bases; unmatched junction nucleotides: 2. In germline, CDR1 is SEHNR, CDR2 FQNEAQ (reference sequence). The CDR3 extends over 16 amino acids. CDR3 protein: CASSLGTGHSNQPQHF. The CDR3 nucleotides read TGTGCCAGCAGCTTAGGGACAGGGCATAGCAATCAGCCCCAGCATTTT.